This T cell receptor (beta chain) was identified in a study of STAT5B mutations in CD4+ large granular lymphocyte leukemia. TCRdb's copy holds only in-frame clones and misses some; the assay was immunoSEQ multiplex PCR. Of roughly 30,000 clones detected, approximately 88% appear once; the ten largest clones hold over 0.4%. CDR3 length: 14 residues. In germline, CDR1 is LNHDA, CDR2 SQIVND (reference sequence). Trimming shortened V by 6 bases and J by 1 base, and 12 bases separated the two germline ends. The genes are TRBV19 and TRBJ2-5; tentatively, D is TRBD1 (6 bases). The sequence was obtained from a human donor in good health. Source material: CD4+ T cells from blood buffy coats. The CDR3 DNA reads TGTGCCAGTAGCACCGGGACATCCCAAGAGACCCAGTACTTC. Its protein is CASSTGTSQETQYF.